In its sample, the clone carrying this T cell receptor (beta chain) was seen a few times. The data are from a study of T-cell reconstitution after alpha-beta-depleted transplantation in children. The library targeted TCRbeta and was prepared with unique molecular identifiers. TCRdb independently ran MiXCR on the PCR reads; one entry per CDR3 protein. This sample carries 170,000 or so distinct CDR3 sequences, 6% to 7% of them seen once, and the ten largest clones take over 2.5%. The junction had 3 bases not matched to a gene; V was cut back by 3 bases and J by 2 bases. Germline V lookup: CDR1 SNHLY, CDR2 FYNNEI. The CDR3 runs 15 residues.

The chain joins TRBV2 to TRBJ2-5; 10 bases fit TRBD1. The specimen was PBMCs from the stem cell graft donor, collected from the stem cell graft. This TCR was sampled from a human donor who donated a stem cell graft to a child with Wiskott-Aldrich syndrome. The CDR3: CASSDQGQGQETQYF. DNA of the CDR3: TGTGCCAGCAGTGACCAGGGACAGGGGCAAGAGACCCAGTACTTC. The variable domain in full, with the rest retrieved from reference TRBV2 and TRBJ2-5, is EPEVTQTPSHQVTQMGQEVILRCVPISNHLYFYWYRQILGQKVEFLVSFYNNEISEKSEIFDDQFSVERPDGSNFTLKIRSTKLEDSAMYFCASSDQGQGQETQYFGPGTRLLVL.